A selection of T cell receptor beta chains follows, all from one sample in a study of blood T cell repertoires in COVID-19. Data came from immunoSEQ multiplex PCR; TCRdb stores just in-frame clones and leaves some out. This sample has roughly 39,000 clones, with 85% to 90% found just once. The sample consisted of peripheral blood. These receptors all come from a young man with active or convalescent COVID-19. The CDR3 runs from the conserved cysteine through the conserved F or W. The D gene is left open where the match is weak. Some rows have no size entry. The others give once, few or many, or a class for an expanded clone.

DNA,CDR3,size,J,length,D,V
TGTGCCAGCAGCCTTACAATTGGGGCGCGGGAGCAGTACTTC,CASSLTIGAREQYF,.,TRBJ2-7,14,.,TRBV14
TGTGCCAGCAGCCTCAGGGAATCTGGAAACACCATATATTTT,CASSLRESGNTIYF,.,TRBJ1-3,14,.,TRBV2
TGTGCCAGCAGCTCCGGGACAGGGGCCCCGTATAGCAATCAGCCCCAGCATTTT,CASSSGTGAPYSNQPQHF,.,TRBJ1-5,18,TRBD1,TRBV7-9
TGTGCCTGGACCTGGGGGGGAGATACGCAGTATTTT,CAWTWGGDTQYF,.,TRBJ2-3,12,TRBD2,TRBV30
TGTGCCAGCAGTTTACGGGGTAGCAATCAGCCCCAGCATTTT,CASSLRGSNQPQHF,.,TRBJ1-5,14,.,TRBV27
TGCGCCAGCAGTGAGAAAAGTAGCGGGGACGGGAGAGAGCAGTTCTTC,CASSEKSSGDGREQFF,.,TRBJ2-1,16,TRBD2,TRBV10-2
TGTGCCAGCAGCTTAGATCCGGGAGGTAATTCACCCCTCCACTTT,CASSLDPGGNSPLHF,.,TRBJ1-6,15,.,TRBV7-6
TGTGCCAGCAGTGGCGACAGGGGAGCTTTGGGCTACACCTTC,CASSGDRGALGYTF,.,TRBJ1-2,14,TRBD1,TRBV2
TGTGCCAGCAGACTAGCGGGGGTCCACTACAATGAGCAGTTCTTC,CASRLAGVHYNEQFF,.,TRBJ2-1,15,TRBD2,TRBV5-5
TGTGCCAGCAGCCCACTAGCGGGGGGGACCTACGAGCAGTACTTC,CASSPLAGGTYEQYF,once,TRBJ2-7,15,TRBD2,TRBV3-1/TRBV3-2
TGTGCCAGCGGGCCTAAGGACAGGGTCGGAAACACCATATATTTT,CASGPKDRVGNTIYF,.,TRBJ1-3,15,TRBD1,TRBV5-8
TGTGCCAGCAAGCCGACAGGGAGGACTGAAGCTTTCTTT,CASKPTGRTEAFF,.,TRBJ1-1,13,TRBD1,TRBV6-5
TGTGCCAGCAACCACAGGGGGGACACTGAAGCTTTCTTT,CASNHRGDTEAFF,.,TRBJ1-1,13,TRBD1,TRBV12-3/TRBV12-4
TGTGCCAGCGTGTTCGGGGAGGATGGGGCCAACGTCCTGACTTTC,CASVFGEDGANVLTF,.,TRBJ2-6,15,.,TRBV11-3
TGTGCCAGCAGTTCTCTCGACAGGGGCTCCTACAATGAGCAGTTCTTC,CASSSLDRGSYNEQFF,.,TRBJ2-1,16,TRBD1,TRBV27
TGTGCCAGCAGCGCGGGTTATAGCAATCAGCCCCAGCATTTT,CASSAGYSNQPQHF,once,TRBJ1-5,14,.,TRBV9
TGTGCCAGCAGTCGCGGGACAGGCCAAAAAGAGACCCAGTACTTC,CASSRGTGQKETQYF,once,TRBJ2-5,15,TRBD1,TRBV2
TGTGCCAGTTGTTCAGGACAGTCGAACACCGGGGAGCTGTTTTTT,CASCSGQSNTGELFF,.,TRBJ2-2,15,.,TRBV19
TGTGCCTGGGGCAGGGAAGCTTTCTTT,CAWGREAFF,.,TRBJ1-1,9,.,TRBV30
TGTGCCAGTCGCTCGGGGGAACACGAGCAGTTCTTC,CASRSGEHEQFF,.,TRBJ2-1,12,.,TRBV19
TGTGCCAGCAGTTTAAGGGGGCAGGCAGATACGCAGTATTTT,CASSLRGQADTQYF,.,TRBJ2-3,14,TRBD1,TRBV28
TGTGCCACCAGCGGACCCACTAGCGGGAGGGCCTGGGATACGCAGTATTTT,CATSGPTSGRAWDTQYF,.,TRBJ2-3,17,TRBD2,TRBV24-1
TGCGCCAGCAGCCAACGCGGGACCAATTATGGCTACACCTTC,CASSQRGTNYGYTF,.,TRBJ1-2,14,.,TRBV4-1
TGCGCCAGCAGCCAAGATTTGGCAGCAACTAATGAAAAACTGTTTTTT,CASSQDLAATNEKLFF,.,TRBJ1-4,16,.,TRBV4-1
TGTGCCAGCAGTGAAGTTCCGGGACAACAGCCCCAGCATTTT,CASSEVPGQQPQHF,once,TRBJ1-5,14,.,TRBV6-1
TGCGCCAGCAGTGAGTCGTCGGGGAGAGCTTTCTTT,CASSESSGRAFF,.,TRBJ1-1,12,.,TRBV10-1
TGCAGTGCTAGTGGCGGGGAGCAGCCCCAGCATTTT,CSASGGEQPQHF,.,TRBJ1-5,12,.,TRBV20-1
TGTGCCAGCAAAACCCTAGCGGGGCACAATGAGCAGTTCTTC,CASKTLAGHNEQFF,.,TRBJ2-1,14,TRBD2,TRBV27
TGTGCCACCCGAAAAAGCGGGACTAGCGGGGGGAGCTCCTACAATGAGCAGTTCTTC,CATRKSGTSGGSSYNEQFF,.,TRBJ2-1,19,TRBD2,TRBV19
TGTGCCAGCATATGGGCCGGAACTGAAGCTTTCTTT,CASIWAGTEAFF,.,TRBJ1-1,12,.,TRBV2